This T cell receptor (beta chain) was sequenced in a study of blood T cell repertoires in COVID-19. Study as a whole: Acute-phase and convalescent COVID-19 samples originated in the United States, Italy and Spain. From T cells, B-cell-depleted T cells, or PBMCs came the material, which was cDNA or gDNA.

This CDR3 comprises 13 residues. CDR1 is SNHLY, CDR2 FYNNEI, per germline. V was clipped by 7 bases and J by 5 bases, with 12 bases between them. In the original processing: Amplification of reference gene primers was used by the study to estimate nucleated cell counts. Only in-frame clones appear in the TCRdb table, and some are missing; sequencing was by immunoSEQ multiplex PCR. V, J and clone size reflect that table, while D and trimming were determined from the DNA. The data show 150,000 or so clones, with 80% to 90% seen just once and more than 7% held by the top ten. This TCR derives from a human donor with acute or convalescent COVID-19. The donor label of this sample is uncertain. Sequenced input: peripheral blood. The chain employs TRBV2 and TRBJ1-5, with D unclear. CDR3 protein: CASNREVYQPQHF. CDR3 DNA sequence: TGTGCCAGCAATAGGGAGGTATATCAGCCCCAGCATTTT.